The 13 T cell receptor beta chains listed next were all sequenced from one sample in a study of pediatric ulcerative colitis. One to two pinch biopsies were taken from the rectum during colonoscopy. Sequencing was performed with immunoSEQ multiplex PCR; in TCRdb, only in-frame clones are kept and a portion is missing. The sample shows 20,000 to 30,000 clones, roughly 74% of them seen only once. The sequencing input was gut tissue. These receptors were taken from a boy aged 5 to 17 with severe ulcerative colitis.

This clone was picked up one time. In nucleotides, the CDR3 is TGTGCCAGCAGTCAAGGAGGCTCCGTGGACGGGCCGAACACTGAAGCTTTCTTT. Its translation: CASSQGGSVDGPNTEAFF. This chain connects TRBV7-6 to TRBJ1-1; D unclear. CDR1 and CDR2 (germline): SGHVS, FNYEAQ. Trimming left V 6 bases short and J 1 base short, with 24 bases between. This CDR3 region has 18 residues.

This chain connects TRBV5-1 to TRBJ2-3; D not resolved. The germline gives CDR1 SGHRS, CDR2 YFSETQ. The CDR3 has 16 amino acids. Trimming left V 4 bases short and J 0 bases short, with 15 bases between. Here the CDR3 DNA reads TGCGCCAGCAGCCCCCTCCCACTGTCTAGCACAGATACGCAGTATTTT. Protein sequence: CASSPLPLSSTDTQYF.

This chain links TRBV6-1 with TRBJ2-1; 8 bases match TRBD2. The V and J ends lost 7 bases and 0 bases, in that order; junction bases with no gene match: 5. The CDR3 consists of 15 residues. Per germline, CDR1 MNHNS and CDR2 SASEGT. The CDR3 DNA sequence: TGTGCCAGCATTAATAGCGGGACCTCCTACAATGAGCAGTTCTTC. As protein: CASINSGTSYNEQFF.

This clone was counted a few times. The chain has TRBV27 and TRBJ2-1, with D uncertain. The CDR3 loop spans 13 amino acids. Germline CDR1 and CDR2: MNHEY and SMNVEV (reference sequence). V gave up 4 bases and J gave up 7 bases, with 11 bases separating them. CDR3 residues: CASSSHPENEQFF. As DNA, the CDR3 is TGTGCCAGCAGTTCACATCCAGAAAATGAGCAGTTCTTC.

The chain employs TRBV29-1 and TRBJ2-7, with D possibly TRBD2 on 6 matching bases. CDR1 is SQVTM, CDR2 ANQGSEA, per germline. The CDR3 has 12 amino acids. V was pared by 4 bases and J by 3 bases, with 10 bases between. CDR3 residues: CSVVQGLYEQYF. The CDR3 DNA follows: TGCAGCGTTGTCCAGGGACTCTACGAGCAGTACTTC.

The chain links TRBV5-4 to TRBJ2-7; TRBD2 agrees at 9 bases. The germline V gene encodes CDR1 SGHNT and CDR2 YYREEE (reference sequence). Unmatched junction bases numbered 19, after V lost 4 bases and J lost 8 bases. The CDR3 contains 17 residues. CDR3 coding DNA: TGTGCCAGCAGCCCACCCCGTAGCGGGAGTCAAAGTACGAAGCAGTACTTC. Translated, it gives CASSPPRSGSQSTKQYF.

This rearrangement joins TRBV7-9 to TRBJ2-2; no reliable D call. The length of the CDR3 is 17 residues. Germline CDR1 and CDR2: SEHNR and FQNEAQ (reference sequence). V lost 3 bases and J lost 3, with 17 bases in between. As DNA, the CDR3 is TGTGCCAGCAGCTTTTACGGCCGATCCCTCGACACCGGGGAGCTGTTTTTT. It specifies CASSFYGRSLDTGELFF.

CDR3 sequence reads: CASSLQETQYF. The CDR3 region has the DNA TGTGCCAGCAGCTTACAAGAGACCCAGTACTTC. The chain combines TRBV7-2 with TRBJ2-5; D is unclear. CDR1 is SGHTA and CDR2 is FQGNSA in the germline V gene. The ends were cut back, 2 bases at V and 2 bases at J, with 0 bases in the middle. CDR3 length: 11 amino acids.

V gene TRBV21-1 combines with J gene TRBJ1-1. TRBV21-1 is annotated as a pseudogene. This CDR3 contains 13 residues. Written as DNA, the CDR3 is TGTGCCAGCGTCCGAGGAGGGGCTACTGAAGCTTTCTTT. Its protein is CASVRGGATEAFF.

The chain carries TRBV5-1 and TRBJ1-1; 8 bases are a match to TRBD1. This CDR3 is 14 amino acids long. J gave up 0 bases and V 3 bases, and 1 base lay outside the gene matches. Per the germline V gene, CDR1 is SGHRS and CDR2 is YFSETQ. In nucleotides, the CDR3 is TGCGCCAGCAGCTGGACAGGGTTGAACACTGAAGCTTTCTTT. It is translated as CASSWTGLNTEAFF. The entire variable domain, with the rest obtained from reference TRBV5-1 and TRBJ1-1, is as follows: KAGVTQTPRYLIKTRGQQVTLSCSPISGHRSVSWYQQTPGQGLQFLFEYFSETQRNKGNFPGRFSGRQFSNSRSEMNVSTLELGDSALYLCASSWTGLNTEAFFGQGTRLTVV.

The CDR3 protein is CASSERERSYEQYF. In DNA, the CDR3 is TGTGCCAGCAGCGAAAGGGAACGGAGCTACGAGCAGTACTTC. The genes are TRBV4-2 and TRBJ2-7; no clear D. Per germline, CDR1 LGHNA and CDR2 YNFKEQ. Between the trimmed V and J ends, which lost 5 bases and 3 bases, there was a span of 14 bases. The length of the CDR3 is 14 residues.

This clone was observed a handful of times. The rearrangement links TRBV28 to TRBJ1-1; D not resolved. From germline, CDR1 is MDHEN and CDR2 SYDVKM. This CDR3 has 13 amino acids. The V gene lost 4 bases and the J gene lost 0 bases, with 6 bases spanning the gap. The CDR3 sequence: CASSSLLNTEAFF. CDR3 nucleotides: TGTGCCAGCAGTTCCCTTTTGAACACTGAAGCTTTCTTT.

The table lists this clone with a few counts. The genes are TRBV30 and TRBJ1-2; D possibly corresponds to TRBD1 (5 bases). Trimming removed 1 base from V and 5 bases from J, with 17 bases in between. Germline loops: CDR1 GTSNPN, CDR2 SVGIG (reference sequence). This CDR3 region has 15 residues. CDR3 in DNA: TGTGCCTGGAGTGGGGGGAGCCTCTCTTTTTATGGCTACACCTTC. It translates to CAWSGGSLSFYGYTF. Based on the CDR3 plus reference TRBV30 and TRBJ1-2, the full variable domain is SQTIHQWPATLVQPVGSPLSLECTVEGTSNPNLYWYRQAAGRGLQLLFYSVGIGQISSEVPQNLSASRPQDRQFILSSKKLLLSDSGFYLCAWSGGSLSFYGYTFGSGTRLTVV.